This T cell receptor (beta chain) comes out of a study of T cells in Graves' hyperthyroidism and ophthalmopathy. CDR1 and CDR2 (germline): SGHDN, FVKESK. The CDR3 loop spans 16 amino acids. Trimming took off 0 bases at V and 6 bases at J, with 18 bases between the two ends. Concerning this clonotype itself: Its antigen is undetermined.

Broader study findings: The model foresaw ophthalmopathy a median around 6 months prior to onset. Most expanded thyroid clonotypes above 0.001 also appeared in blood.

The CDR3 regions of TCR beta were amplified from RNA transcripts. Researchers ran a first-round RT-PCR on the TCR CDR3 using the HTBI primer set. One entry per CDR3 protein, called by TCRdb with MiXCR from the multiplex PCR reads. The sample records hundreds of thousands of distinct CDR3 sequences, roughly 40% being singletons. The V gene is TRBV14, the J gene TRBJ2-7, with unresolved D. The sample comprised blood. The receptor was derived from a man aged 18 to 29 with Graves' hyperthyroidism. The CDR3 spells CASSQEPEDGLPEQYF. CDR3 bases: TGTGCCAGCAGCCAAGAACCCGAGGATGGTCTCCCCGAGCAGTACTTC.